Given below is one TCR beta chain in context. This sample is part of a study of Ad26.COV2.S vaccination and SARS-CoV-2 variants. This table comes from immunoSEQ multiplex PCR, and its TCRdb copy is limited to in-frame clones, with some not included. The repertoire consists of roughly 350,000 clones, with about 87% occurring once and the leading ten covering about 6.4%. Treatment described: around 19 received Ad26.COV2.S at low or high dose, single or two shots; 5 received placebo; per-sample allocation not given. Sampling took place 63 days after the first vaccine or placebo injection. The CDR3 has 15 residues. Germline CDR1 is KGHSH and CDR2 is LQKENI. Between the trimmed V and J ends, which lost 2 bases and 5 bases, there was a span of 12 bases.

The TCR was taken from a person aged 18-60 years who received the Ad26.COV2.S COVID-19 vaccine or a placebo. The specimen was peripheral blood, collected in a trial of Ad26.COV2.S vaccine versus placebo. V is TRBV18 and J is TRBJ2-2, with D possibly TRBD1 on 6 matching bases. The CDR3 is CASSPNRAGTGELFF. For the CDR3, the DNA is TGTGCCAGCTCACCAAACAGGGCAGGTACCGGGGAGCTGTTTTTT.